These T cell receptor beta chains were read from a single sample in a study of CD8 T cells in Susac syndrome. TCRdb re-called the immunoSEQ multiplex PCR reads with MiXCR, one entry per CDR3 protein. The sample carries 140,000 to 150,000 distinct CDR3 sequences, about 94% recorded once. Sequencing was performed on CD4+ T cells from PBMCs. These receptors were collected from a human donor with Susac syndrome. CDR3s include the opening cysteine and the closing phenylalanine or tryptophan. D genes are given only for firm matches. The size field is filled for only some rows; it gives once, few, many or a size class.

cdr3_nt: TGTGCCAGCAGCCCCTCCCGTGGGGGAGATACGCAGTATTTT
cdr3_aa: CASSPSRGGDTQYF
clone_size: .
v_call: TRBV11-2
j_call: TRBJ2-3
d_call: .

cdr3_nt: TGTGCCAGCAGCCAAGGGGGGGCAGCTGGCTACACCTTC
cdr3_aa: CASSQGGAAGYTF
clone_size: .
v_call: TRBV3-1
j_call: TRBJ1-2
d_call: .

cdr3_nt: TGCAGTGCTAGAGAACCAGGCAAGGCTGGCCAGCCCCAGCATTTT
cdr3_aa: CSAREPGKAGQPQHF
clone_size: .
v_call: TRBV20-1
j_call: TRBJ1-5
d_call: .

cdr3_nt: TGTGCCAGCAGTTACGAAGCGGGAGGGCCCTCCTACGAGCAGTACTTC
cdr3_aa: CASSYEAGGPSYEQYF
clone_size: once
v_call: TRBV6-5
j_call: TRBJ2-7
d_call: TRBD2

cdr3_nt: TGCGCCAGCAGCCAAGCAGGAGAGCAGTACTTC
cdr3_aa: CASSQAGEQYF
clone_size: .
v_call: TRBV4-1
j_call: TRBJ2-7
d_call: .

cdr3_nt: TGCAGTGCTAGTACGGACCGATACAATGAGCAGTTCTTC
cdr3_aa: CSASTDRYNEQFF
clone_size: .
v_call: TRBV20-1
j_call: TRBJ2-1
d_call: .

cdr3_nt: TGTGCCAGCAGTCCCGGACAGCCCTTGCTCTACGAGCAGTACTTC
cdr3_aa: CASSPGQPLLYEQYF
clone_size: .
v_call: TRBV12-3/TRBV12-4
j_call: TRBJ2-7
d_call: .

cdr3_nt: TGCAGTGCTAGAGTGGGGACGGACGCCTATGGCTACACCTTC
cdr3_aa: CSARVGTDAYGYTF
clone_size: .
v_call: TRBV20-1
j_call: TRBJ1-2
d_call: .

cdr3_nt: TGCGCCAGCAGCCAAGAGGGGGGGTTTGACACTGAAGCTTTCTTT
cdr3_aa: CASSQEGGFDTEAFF
clone_size: .
v_call: TRBV4-1
j_call: TRBJ1-1
d_call: .

cdr3_nt: TGTGCCAGCAGCTTAGGAATGGACTATGGCTACACCTTC
cdr3_aa: CASSLGMDYGYTF
clone_size: .
v_call: TRBV7-2
j_call: TRBJ1-2
d_call: .

cdr3_nt: TGTGCCAGCAGTTTTTACCGCGGCCTCTCCTACAATGAGCAGTTCTTC
cdr3_aa: CASSFYRGLSYNEQFF
clone_size: once
v_call: TRBV12-3/TRBV12-4
j_call: TRBJ2-1
d_call: .

cdr3_nt: TGCGCCAGCAGCCAAGGGTCGGGGAAGGTAGGGACCGGTCACTATGGCTACACCTTC
cdr3_aa: CASSQGSGKVGTGHYGYTF
clone_size: .
v_call: TRBV4-1
j_call: TRBJ1-2
d_call: .

cdr3_nt: TGTGCCAGCAGCCAAGACCATTTATTCATGAACACTGAAGCTTTCTTT
cdr3_aa: CASSQDHLFMNTEAFF
clone_size: .
v_call: TRBV14
j_call: TRBJ1-1
d_call: .

cdr3_nt: TGCAGTGCTAGAGGGATCACGCGGGAGGGCGCAGATACGCAGTATTTT
cdr3_aa: CSARGITREGADTQYF
clone_size: .
v_call: TRBV20-1
j_call: TRBJ2-3
d_call: TRBD2

cdr3_nt: TGCAGTGCGCTGGGAGAGACCCAGTACTTC
cdr3_aa: CSALGETQYF
clone_size: .
v_call: TRBV20-1
j_call: TRBJ2-5
d_call: .

cdr3_nt: TGTGCCAGCAGCCAAGATATAGCGGGACAAGAGACCCAGTACTTC
cdr3_aa: CASSQDIAGQETQYF
clone_size: .
v_call: TRBV4-2
j_call: TRBJ2-5
d_call: TRBD2

cdr3_nt: TGTGCCAGCAGCGTCGTCGGGACAGCAAATTCACCCCTCCACTTT
cdr3_aa: CASSVVGTANSPLHF
clone_size: .
v_call: TRBV9
j_call: TRBJ1-6
d_call: TRBD1

cdr3_nt: TGTGCCAGCAGCAATCGGATGGAGCAGTTCTTC
cdr3_aa: CASSNRMEQFF
clone_size: .
v_call: TRBV7-2
j_call: TRBJ2-1
d_call: .

cdr3_nt: TGTGCCAGCAGTCAACGACCGGGACAGGGTTCCTACGAGCAGTACTTC
cdr3_aa: CASSQRPGQGSYEQYF
clone_size: .
v_call: TRBV28
j_call: TRBJ2-7
d_call: TRBD1

cdr3_nt: TGCGCCAGCAGCTCCAGGGGCGGGGGATCGAGCAATGAGCAGTTCTTC
cdr3_aa: CASSSRGGGSSNEQFF
clone_size: once
v_call: TRBV5-1
j_call: TRBJ2-1
d_call: .

cdr3_nt: TGTGCCAGCAGGAACAGGGTAGGAAACACCATATATTTT
cdr3_aa: CASRNRVGNTIYF
clone_size: .
v_call: TRBV28
j_call: TRBJ1-3
d_call: .

cdr3_nt: TGCAGCACCAACGCAGGGGATGGCTACACCTTC
cdr3_aa: CSTNAGDGYTF
clone_size: .
v_call: TRBV29-1
j_call: TRBJ1-2
d_call: .

cdr3_nt: TGTGCCAGCAGCTACCCAGGGGCCAACGTCCTGACTTTC
cdr3_aa: CASSYPGANVLTF
clone_size: .
v_call: TRBV7-6
j_call: TRBJ2-6
d_call: .

cdr3_nt: TGTGCCAGCAGGGCAGCGGGAGGGCCTAATGAGCAGTTCTTC
cdr3_aa: CASRAAGGPNEQFF
clone_size: .
v_call: TRBV2
j_call: TRBJ2-1
d_call: TRBD2

cdr3_nt: TGCAGCGTTCTTGGGAACCAAGAGACCCAGTACTTC
cdr3_aa: CSVLGNQETQYF
clone_size: .
v_call: TRBV29-1
j_call: TRBJ2-5
d_call: .

cdr3_nt: TGTGCCAGCAGCCCACGAACTCTCCCCGGGCAGCTGTTTTTT
cdr3_aa: CASSPRTLPGQLFF
clone_size: .
v_call: TRBV9
j_call: TRBJ2-2
d_call: .

cdr3_nt: TGTGCCAGCACGAGCGGCCCGACAGATACGCAGTATTTT
cdr3_aa: CASTSGPTDTQYF
clone_size: .
v_call: TRBV6-5
j_call: TRBJ2-3
d_call: .

cdr3_nt: TGTGCCAGCATTCGGGAGATAGGCGGGGAGCTGTTTTTT
cdr3_aa: CASIREIGGELFF
clone_size: once
v_call: TRBV2
j_call: TRBJ2-2
d_call: .